These 15 T cell receptor beta chains originate from one sample sequenced in a study of cytomegalovirus exposure and HLA in healthy donors. It was with 60 Vbeta and 13 Jbeta primers that the PCR ran. Measured with immunoSEQ multiplex PCR; TCRdb has only the in-frame clones, and not every one. The sample carries more than 55,000 clones, about 73% recorded once. Material: PBMCs. All receptors come from a woman between 55 and 75 years old in good health and CMV-seropositive.

The genes are TRBV30 and TRBJ2-7; D uncertain. Trimming stripped 4 bases from V and 7 bases from J, with 23 bases between. The CDR3 runs to 15 residues. Germline CDR1 and CDR2: GTSNPN and SVGIG (reference sequence). DNA for the CDR3: TGTGCCTGGAAACTGGCTACGGGTCGCGCGTGGGAGCAGTACTTC. It encodes CAWKLATGRAWEQYF.

This chain joins TRBV6-5 and TRBJ2-1; the match to TRBD2 covers 14 bases. Looked up from germline, CDR1 is MNHEY and CDR2 is SVGAGI. V shed 0 bases and J 7 bases; nucleotides not matched to a gene: 2. This CDR3 spans 16 amino acids. The CDR3 loop reads CASSYSTSGGANEQFF. The CDR3 coding sequence is TGTGCCAGCAGTTACTCGACTAGCGGGGGGGCAAATGAGCAGTTCTTC.

The chain uses TRBV11-1 and TRBJ2-2, with D unresolved. This CDR3 region has 14 residues. The V end was cut by 5 bases, the J end by 2 bases, with 9 bases between. Germline V gene lookup returns CDR1 SGHAT and CDR2 FQDESV (reference sequence). As DNA, the CDR3 is TGTGCCAGCAGCCCCGACTTCAACACCGGGGAGCTGTTTTTT. Translation gives CASSPDFNTGELFF.

The chain links TRBV10-3 to TRBJ2-2, with D uncertain. Trimming took 5 bases from V and 6 from J, leaving 10 bases between them. The CDR3 spans 13 residues. CDR1 and CDR2 (germline): ENHRY, SYGVKD. The CDR3 protein is CAISPRMAGELFF. The CDR3 DNA reads as TGTGCCATCAGTCCGAGAATGGCCGGGGAGCTGTTTTTT.

This sequence joins TRBV10-3 and TRBJ1-1; TRBD1 aligns across 8 bases. After removal of 3 bases from V and 5 bases from J, the junction contained 2 bases not matched to a gene. From germline, CDR1 is ENHRY and CDR2 SYGVKD. The CDR3 is made up of 13 amino acids. CDR3 sequence reads: CAISDQGATEAFF. The DNA for the CDR3 is TGTGCCATCAGTGACCAGGGGGCAACTGAAGCTTTCTTT.

As for this clone: One junction end does not reproduce the germline sequence, and a read error may be involved. This rearrangement joins TRBV7-7 to TRBJ2-7; D might be TRBD2 (6 bases). This CDR3 is 12 amino acids long. Germline CDR1 reads SSHAT; CDR2 reads FNYEAQ (reference sequence). The CDR3 loop reads CASSPGGFEQYF. The CDR3 nucleotides are TGTGCTAGCAGTCCTGGGGGGTTCGAGCAGTACTTC.

The chain uses TRBV11-2 and TRBJ2-5, with a tentative D call TRBD2 (6 bases). The CDR3 totals 16 residues. Germline CDR1 and CDR2: SGHAT and FQNNGV. The V gene lost 5 bases and the J gene lost 5 bases, with 21 bases spanning the gap. CDR3 in DNA: TGTGCCAGCAGCCCCCGGGGGTTTTTACCCGGCGAGACCCAGTACTTC. Translation gives CASSPRGFLPGETQYF.

The CDR3: CASSIQQGLAGNTIYF. CDR3 coding DNA: TGCGCCAGCAGCATACAACAGGGCCTCGCTGGAAACACCATATATTTT. The chain carries TRBV5-1 and TRBJ1-3, with a possible D match to TRBD1 (6 bases). The germline V gene encodes CDR1 SGHRS and CDR2 YFSETQ. This CDR3 spans 16 amino acids. Trimming pared 4 bases from V and 2 bases from J, leaving 16 bases between.

The CDR3 region has the DNA TGTGCCAGCAGTGAGGTCGGTGAGTGGGCTTTCTTT. This translates into CASSEVGEWAFF. The J gene is TRBJ1-1, the V gene TRBV7-9; D is ambiguous. Per germline, CDR1 SEHNR and CDR2 FQNEAQ (reference sequence). The CDR3 extends over 12 amino acids. V was pared by 6 bases and J by 11 bases, with 16 bases between. Full variable domain (remainder filled in from reference TRBV7-9 and TRBJ1-1): DTGVSQNPRHKITKRGQNVTFRCDPISEHNRLYWYRQTLGQGPEFLTYFQNEAQLEKSRLLSDRFSAERPKGSFSTLEIQRTEQGDSAMYLCASSEVGEWAFFGQGTRLTVV.

The gene calls are TRBV28 and TRBJ1-3; D not certain. Per the germline V gene, CDR1 is MDHEN and CDR2 is SYDVKM. V was shortened by 4 bases and J by 7 bases, with 5 bases between the two germline ends. This CDR3 comprises 11 residues. The CDR3 here is CASSSRNTIYF. DNA for the CDR3: TGTGCCAGCAGTTCCAGGAACACCATATATTTT.

The chain employs TRBV12-5 and TRBJ1-4, with 7 bases matching TRBD1. Germline assignment: CDR1 LGHNT and CDR2 FRNRAP. The CDR3 is 14 residues long. The V segment lost 7 bases and the J segment 8 bases; nucleotides outside the gene matches: 10. CDR3 nucleotides: TGTGCTAGTGCCCCGACAGGGCGAGGGGAAAAACTGTTTTTT. This codes for CASAPTGRGEKLFF.

The sample holds a few counts of this clone. This chain joins TRBV2 and TRBJ1-1, with D unclear. V was cut by 3 bases and J by 0 bases, with 8 bases left in between. From germline, CDR1 is SNHLY and CDR2 FYNNEI. CDR3 length: 14 amino acids. The DNA of the CDR3 is TGTGCCAGCAGTGATGGCAGGATGAACACTGAAGCTTTCTTT. This gives the protein CASSDGRMNTEAFF.

The CDR3 is CATGAGAQAGPDTQYF. CDR3 nucleotide sequence: TGTGCCACCGGGGCGGGAGCCCAGGCGGGCCCAGATACGCAGTATTTT. The chain carries TRBV5-6 and TRBJ2-3, with 7 bases matching TRBD2. Germline values: CDR1 SGHDT, CDR2 YYEEEE. The length of the CDR3 is 16 residues. V lost 9 bases to trimming and J lost 4 bases; unmatched junction nucleotides: 17.

The rearrangement joins TRBV18 to TRBJ1-3; the D is unclear. The ends were cut back, 5 bases at V and 8 bases at J, with 16 bases in the middle. Per the germline V gene, CDR1 is KGHSH and CDR2 is LQKENI. The CDR3 loop spans 14 amino acids. The CDR3, as DNA: TGTGCCAGCTCAATGACACAGTCCCGAGACACCATATATTTT. This translates into CASSMTQSRDTIYF.

The J gene is TRBJ2-7, the V gene TRBV5-8; 10 bases line up with TRBD2. The CDR3 is 15 amino acids. CDR1 and CDR2 from the germline V gene are SGHTS and YDEGEE. V trimming: 5 bases; J trimming: 3 bases; junction bases outside the gene matches: 8. CDR3 sequence: CASSPAGTSVYEQYF. The CDR3 DNA reads TGTGCCAGCAGTCCTGCCGGGACTAGCGTCTACGAGCAGTACTTC.